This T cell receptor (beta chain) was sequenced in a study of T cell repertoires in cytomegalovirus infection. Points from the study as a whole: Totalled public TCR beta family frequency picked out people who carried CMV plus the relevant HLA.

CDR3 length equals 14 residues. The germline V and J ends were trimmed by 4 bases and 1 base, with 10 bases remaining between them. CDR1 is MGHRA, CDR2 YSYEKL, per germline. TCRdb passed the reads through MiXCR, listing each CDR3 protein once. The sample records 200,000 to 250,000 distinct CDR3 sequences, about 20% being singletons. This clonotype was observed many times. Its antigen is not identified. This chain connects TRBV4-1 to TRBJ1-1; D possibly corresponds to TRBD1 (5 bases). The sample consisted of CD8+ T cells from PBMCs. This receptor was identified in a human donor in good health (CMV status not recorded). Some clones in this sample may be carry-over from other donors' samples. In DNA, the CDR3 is TGCGCCAGCAGCCTCGTAACAGGGAACACTGAAGCTTTCTTT. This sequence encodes CASSLVTGNTEAFF.